This TCR beta chain was recorded in a study of radiotherapy plus CTLA-4 blockade in lung cancer. Study details: Among enrolled patients, less than 20% responded and approximately 33% achieved disease control. Broader study findings: Blood TCR clones of tumor origin expanded after radiotherapy plus ipilimumab. Early shifts in blood T cell clones, with interferon-beta, reportedly predicted response best.

CDR1 and CDR2 (germline): SGHRS, YFSETQ. V lost 0 bases and J 4 bases, leaving 15 bases between the germline ends. There are 16 residues in the CDR3. About this clone itself: Its matching antigen is unknown.

Method: immunoSEQ multiplex PCR; TCRdb's copy keeps in-frame clones and lacks some. The top ten hold around 7% of the sample, which has approximately 75,000 clones, about 80% seen once. Sequencing used peripheral blood, obtained from a patient treated with radiotherapy plus ipilimumab. The gene calls are TRBV5-1 and TRBJ2-3; D tentatively fits TRBD1 or TRBD2 (5 bases each). The TCR comes from a human donor with non-small cell lung cancer who had a complete response to radiotherapy plus ipilimumab. The CDR3 loop is CASSLGRSPGPDTQYF. CDR3 DNA sequence: TGCGCCAGCAGCTTGGGTCGGTCTCCGGGGCCAGATACGCAGTATTTT.